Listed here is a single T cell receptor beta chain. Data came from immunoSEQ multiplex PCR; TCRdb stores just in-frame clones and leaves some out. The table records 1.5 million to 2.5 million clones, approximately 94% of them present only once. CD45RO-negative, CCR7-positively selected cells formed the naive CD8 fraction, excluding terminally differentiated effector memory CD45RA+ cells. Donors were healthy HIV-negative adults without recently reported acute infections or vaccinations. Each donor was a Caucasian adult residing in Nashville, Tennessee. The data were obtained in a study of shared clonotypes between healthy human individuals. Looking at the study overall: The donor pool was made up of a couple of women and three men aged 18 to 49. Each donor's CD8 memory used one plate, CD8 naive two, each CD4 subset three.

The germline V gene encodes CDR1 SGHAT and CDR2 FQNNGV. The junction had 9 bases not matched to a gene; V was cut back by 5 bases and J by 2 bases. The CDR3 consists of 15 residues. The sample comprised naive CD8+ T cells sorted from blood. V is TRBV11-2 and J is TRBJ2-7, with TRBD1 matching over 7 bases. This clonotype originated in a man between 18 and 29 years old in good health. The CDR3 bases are TGTGCCAGCAGCGACCCCACGGGACAGCCCTACGAGCAGTACTTC. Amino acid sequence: CASSDPTGQPYEQYF.